The 9 T cell receptor beta chains in this list originate from one sample, sequenced in a study of Graves' ophthalmopathy and Graves' hyperthyroidism. RNA transcripts were the source from which TCR beta CDR3 regions were amplified. After a first-round RT-PCR with HTBI primers, a second-round multiplex PCR was run. One entry per CDR3 protein results from TCRdb running MiXCR on the multiplex PCR reads. The sample lists about 480,000 distinct CDR3 sequences, around 15% occurring once. The sample was blood. The receptors originated from a woman in her 30s with Graves' ophthalmopathy.

This clonotype was counted at least ten times. The J gene is TRBJ1-5, the V gene TRBV5-1, with 10 bases lining up with TRBD1. The CDR3 spans 15 residues. CDR1 is SGHRS and CDR2 is YFSETQ in the germline V gene. V was clipped by 4 bases and J by 6 bases; unmatched bases: 7. The CDR3 bases are TGCGCCAGCAGCCCTGGACAGGGGGTGTTTCAGCCCCAGCATTTT. Amino acids: CASSPGQGVFQPQHF.

This clonotype was detected many times. The chain couples TRBV6-2 or TRBV6-3 to TRBJ1-6; D remains unclear. This CDR3 has 17 amino acids. Germline CDR1 and CDR2: MNHEY and SVGEGT. Trimming stripped 2 bases from V and 0 bases from J, with 11 bases between. The CDR3 protein is CASSYLRQSSYNSPLHF. CDR3 nucleotides: TGTGCCAGCAGTTACCTGAGGCAGAGCTCCTATAATTCACCCCTCCACTTT.

This clonotype came up many times. The chain couples TRBV6-5 to TRBJ2-5; 8 nucleotides line up with TRBD1. The CDR3 covers 14 residues. Per the germline V gene, CDR1 is MNHEY and CDR2 is SVGAGI. With V trimmed by 5 bases and J by 5 bases, 7 bases remained unmatched. CDR3 in amino acids: CASSTPGQGETQYF. In nucleotides, the CDR3 is TGTGCCAGCAGTACTCCAGGACAGGGCGAGACCCAGTACTTC.

In the case of this clonotype: This may be a read error: a much more frequent sequence differs by one nucleotide. This rearrangement joins TRBV11-2 to TRBJ2-5, with D maybe TRBD1 (6 bases). Germline V CDR1 and CDR2: SGHAT, FQNNGV. This CDR3 spans 15 amino acids. DNA for the CDR3: TGTGCCAGCAGCTTAACCGGGACATATCAAGTGACCCAGTACTTC. Amino acids: CASSLTGTYQVTQYF.

This clonotype was counted at least ten times. The gene calls are TRBV28 and TRBJ1-2; no reliable D call. The CDR3 is made up of 15 amino acids. The V gene's germline CDR1 is MDHEN and CDR2 SYDVKM. V was pared by 2 bases and J by 2 bases, with 12 bases between. CDR3 in DNA: TGTGCCAGCAGTTTAGCACAGCCCACGAACTATGGCTACACCTTC. Translated: CASSLAQPTNYGYTF.

This clonotype was counted at least ten times. CDR3 nucleotides: TGCAGTGCTAGTTCACAAAACATTCAGTACTTC. It encodes CSASSQNIQYF. The chain recombines TRBV20-1 with TRBJ2-4; D gene unclear. Germline loops: CDR1 DFQATT, CDR2 SNEGSKA (reference sequence). This CDR3 is 11 amino acids long. Trimming stripped 3 bases from V and 5 bases from J, with 5 bases between.

This clonotype occurred many times. The genes are TRBV9 and TRBJ1-2; possibly TRBD1 for D (5 bases). The V gene lost 1 base and the J gene lost 3 bases, with 16 bases spanning the gap. CDR3 length: 16 amino acids. In germline, CDR1 is SGDLS, CDR2 YYNGEE. The CDR3 DNA reads as TGTGCCAGCAGCGTACAACCGGGGCACATATACTATGGCTACACCTTC. Protein product: CASSVQPGHIYYGYTF.

This clonotype was recorded at least ten times. J is TRBJ2-2 and V is TRBV7-6, with unresolved D. V lost 4 bases and J 5 bases, leaving 8 bases between the germline ends. The CDR3 spans 13 residues. The V gene's germline CDR1 is SGHVS and CDR2 FNYEAQ. The DNA of the CDR3 is TGTGCCAGCAGCTCCGCCCCAACCGGGGAGCTGTTTTTT. Residues: CASSSAPTGELFF.

This chain connects TRBV5-1 to TRBJ2-7; possibly TRBD2 for D (5 bases). V lost 5 bases, J lost 1 base, and 19 bases lay in between. Germline loops: CDR1 SGHRS, CDR2 YFSETQ. This CDR3 spans 16 amino acids. This CDR3 reads CASSHGWRTSSYEQYF. CDR3 sequence (DNA): TGCGCCAGCAGTCATGGGTGGAGGACCTCTTCCTACGAGCAGTACTTC.